This T cell receptor (beta chain) was sequenced in a study of T cells in Graves' hyperthyroidism and ophthalmopathy. The source material, RNA transcripts, was used to amplify TCR beta CDR3 regions. TCR CDR3 regions were first amplified by RT-PCR with HTBI primers. A single record per CDR3 protein comes from TCRdb applying MiXCR to the multiplex PCR reads. Here the sample spans hundreds of thousands of distinct CDR3 sequences, roughly a sixth being singletons. Exclusion criteria comprised uncontrolled infection, other autoimmune disease, pregnancy or lactation. The CDR3 runs to 15 residues. V lost 4 bases and J 2 bases, leaving 13 bases between the germline ends. Germline loops: CDR1 MNHNS, CDR2 SASEGT.

This TCR came from a woman aged 18-29 years with Graves' hyperthyroidism. Sequenced: blood. The genes are TRBV6-1 and TRBJ2-3; TRBD1 or TRBD2 may be the D gene (5 bases each). CDR3 sequence: CASSAGRTDTDTQYF. CDR3 nucleotide sequence: TGTGCCAGCAGTGCGGGACGGACGGACACAGATACGCAGTATTTT.